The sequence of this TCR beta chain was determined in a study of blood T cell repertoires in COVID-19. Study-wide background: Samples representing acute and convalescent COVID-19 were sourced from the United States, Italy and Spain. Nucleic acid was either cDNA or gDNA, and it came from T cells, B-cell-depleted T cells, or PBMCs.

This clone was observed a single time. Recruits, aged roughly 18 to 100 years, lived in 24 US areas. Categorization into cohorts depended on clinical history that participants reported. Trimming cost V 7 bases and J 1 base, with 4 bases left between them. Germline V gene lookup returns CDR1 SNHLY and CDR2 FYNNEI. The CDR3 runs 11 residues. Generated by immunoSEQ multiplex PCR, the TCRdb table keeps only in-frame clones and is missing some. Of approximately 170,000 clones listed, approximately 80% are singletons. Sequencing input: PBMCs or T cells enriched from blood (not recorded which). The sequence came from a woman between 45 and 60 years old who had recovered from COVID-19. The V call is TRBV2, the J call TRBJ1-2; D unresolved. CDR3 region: CASNGNYGYTF. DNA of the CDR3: TGTGCCAGCAACGGTAACTATGGCTACACCTTC.